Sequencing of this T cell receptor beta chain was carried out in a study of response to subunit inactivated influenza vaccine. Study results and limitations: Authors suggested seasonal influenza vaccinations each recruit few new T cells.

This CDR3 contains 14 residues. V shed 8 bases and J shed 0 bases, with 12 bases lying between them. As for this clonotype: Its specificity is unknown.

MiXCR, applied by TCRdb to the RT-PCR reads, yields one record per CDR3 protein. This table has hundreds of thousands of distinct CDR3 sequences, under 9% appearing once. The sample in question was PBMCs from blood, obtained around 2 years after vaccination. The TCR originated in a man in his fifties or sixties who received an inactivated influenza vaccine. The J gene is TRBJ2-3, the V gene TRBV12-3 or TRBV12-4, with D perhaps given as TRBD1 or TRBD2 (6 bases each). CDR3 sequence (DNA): TGTGCCAGCTCGACGGGGGCTAGCACAGATACGCAGTATTTT. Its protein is CASSTGASTDTQYF.